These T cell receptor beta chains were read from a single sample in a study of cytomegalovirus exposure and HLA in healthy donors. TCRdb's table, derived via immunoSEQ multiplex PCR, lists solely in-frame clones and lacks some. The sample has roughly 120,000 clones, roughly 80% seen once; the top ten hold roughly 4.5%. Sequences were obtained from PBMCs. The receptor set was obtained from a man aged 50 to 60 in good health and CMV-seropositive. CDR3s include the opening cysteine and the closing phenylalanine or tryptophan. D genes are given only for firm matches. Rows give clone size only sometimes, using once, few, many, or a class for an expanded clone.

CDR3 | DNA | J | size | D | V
CASSLGQGSIYGYTF | TGCGCCAGCAGCCTCGGACAGGGCTCAATTTATGGCTACACCTTC | TRBJ1-2 | NA | TRBD1 | TRBV5-1
CASSLGRGSHLHF | TGTGCCAGCAGTTTGGGAAGAGGTTCACACCTCCACTTT | TRBJ1-6 | NA | NA | TRBV5-6
CASSLNAISIMNTEAFF | TGTGCCAGCAGCTTAAATGCGATCTCCATTATGAACACTGAAGCTTTCTTT | TRBJ1-1 | once | NA | TRBV5-4
CASSNQDTYTEAFF | TGTGCCAGCAGCAACCAGGACACCTACACTGAAGCTTTCTTT | TRBJ1-1 | NA | NA | TRBV11-2
CASSVPGFGNTIYF | TGTGCCAGCAGCGTCCCGGGGTTCGGAAACACCATATATTTT | TRBJ1-3 | NA | NA | TRBV7-2
CASSLADTGELFF | TGCGCCAGCAGCTTGGCAGATACCGGGGAGCTGTTTTTT | TRBJ2-2 | NA | NA | TRBV5-1
CASSFEGRSGNTIYF | TGTGCCAGCAGCTTCGAGGGTCGCTCTGGAAACACCATATATTTT | TRBJ1-3 | NA | NA | TRBV7-9
CASSGGTGKNYGYTF | TGCGCCAGCAGCGGGGGGACGGGAAAAAACTATGGCTACACCTTC | TRBJ1-2 | NA | NA | TRBV5-1
CASSLGDRQGYGYTF | TGCGCCAGCAGCTTGGGGGACAGGCAGGGCTATGGCTACACCTTC | TRBJ1-2 | NA | TRBD1 | TRBV5-1
CASSWDRDTGELFF | TGTGCCAGCAGTTGGGACAGGGACACCGGGGAGCTGTTTTTT | TRBJ2-2 | once | TRBD1 | TRBV2
CASSSLYEAFF | TGTGCCAGCAGTTCCCTCTATGAAGCTTTCTTT | TRBJ1-1 | NA | NA | TRBV6-5
CASTTSGRFEQFF | TGTGCCAGCACCACTAGCGGGAGGTTTGAGCAGTTCTTC | TRBJ2-1 | few | TRBD2 | TRBV7-9
CASSFAWTGNTEAFF | TGTGCCAGCAGCTTCGCATGGACAGGGAACACTGAAGCTTTCTTT | TRBJ1-1 | few | TRBD1 | TRBV7-2
CASSLGNGRDTQYF | TGCGCCAGCAGCTTAGGAAATGGGAGAGATACGCAGTATTTT | TRBJ2-3 | few | NA | TRBV5-1
CASSLTGGTEAFF | TGTGCCAGCAGCCTAACAGGGGGCACTGAAGCTTTCTTT | TRBJ1-1 | NA | TRBD1 | TRBV7-9
CAWNGQGGSSGNTIYF | TGTGCCTGGAATGGACAGGGCGGTAGCTCTGGAAACACCATATATTTT | TRBJ1-3 | once | TRBD1 | TRBV30
CASSPFEDSNTEAFF | TGTGCCAGCAGTCCCTTCGAGGACAGTAACACTGAAGCTTTCTTT | TRBJ1-1 | few | NA | TRBV6-6
CAWSVGRIYNSPLHF | TGTGCCTGGAGTGTTGGCAGGATCTATAATTCCCCCCTCCACTTT | TRBJ1-6 | once | NA | TRBV30
CAISRTEVNTEAFF | TGTGCCATCAGTCGGACAGAGGTTAACACTGAAGCTTTCTTT | TRBJ1-1 | NA | NA | TRBV10-3
CASSQVAASGSTDTQYF | TGCGCCAGCAGCCAAGTAGCGGCTAGCGGGAGCACAGATACGCAGTATTTT | TRBJ2-3 | few | TRBD2 | TRBV4-1
CATSTRDSPLHF | TGTGCCACCAGCACCAGGGATTCACCCCTCCACTTT | TRBJ1-6 | NA | NA | TRBV15
CSVLRDRGSGELFF | TGCAGCGTCCTCCGGGACAGGGGAAGCGGGGAGCTGTTTTTT | TRBJ2-2 | NA | TRBD1 | TRBV29-1
CASSGQTNTGELFF | TGCGCCAGCAGCGGGCAGACGAACACCGGGGAGCTGTTTTTT | TRBJ2-2 | few | NA | TRBV5-1
CSVQGGGTGGMEQYF | TGCAGCGTTCAAGGAGGGGGGACAGGGGGTATGGAGCAGTACTTC | TRBJ2-7 | NA | TRBD1 | TRBV29-1
CASSEAYRGNEQFF | TGTGCCAGCAGTGAAGCGTACAGGGGAAATGAGCAGTTCTTC | TRBJ2-1 | once | TRBD1 | TRBV2
CASRAHSGGNQPQHF | TGTGCCAGTAGGGCCCATTCCGGGGGGAATCAGCCCCAGCATTTT | TRBJ1-5 | NA | NA | TRBV19
CASSHTGYRGDEKLFF | TGTGCCAGCAGCCACACTGGATACAGGGGCGACGAAAAACTGTTTTTT | TRBJ1-4 | once | TRBD1 | TRBV2
CASRAQYSNQPQHF | TGTGCCAGCAGGGCACAGTATAGCAATCAGCCCCAGCATTTT | TRBJ1-5 | NA | NA | TRBV2
CATSRGGGAYGETQYF | TGTGCCACCAGCAGAGGCGGGGGGGCGTACGGGGAGACCCAGTACTTC | TRBJ2-5 | NA | TRBD2 | TRBV15
CASSPPPASGRSTDTQYF | TGTGCCAGTAGTCCTCCCCCGGCCAGCGGGAGAAGCACAGATACGCAGTATTTT | TRBJ2-3 | NA | TRBD2 | TRBV19
CASSRGSSTDTQYF | TGTGCCAGTAGTCGGGGGTCTAGCACAGATACGCAGTATTTT | TRBJ2-3 | NA | NA | TRBV19
CASSHLSEGSTEAFF | TGCGCCAGCAGCCACTTATCCGAGGGAAGCACTGAAGCTTTCTTT | TRBJ1-1 | NA | NA | TRBV4-3
CASSLLGQGWGLGYTF | TGTGCCAGCAGTTTATTGGGACAGGGGTGGGGTCTCGGCTACACCTTC | TRBJ1-2 | NA | TRBD1 | TRBV28
CASSTSPGVLAGELFF | TGCGCCAGCAGCACATCTCCGGGGGTTTTAGCCGGGGAGCTGTTTTTT | TRBJ2-2 | NA | NA | TRBV5-1
CASSFQGGDYEQYF | TGCGCCAGCAGTTTTCAGGGGGGAGACTACGAGCAGTACTTC | TRBJ2-7 | NA | NA | TRBV5-1
CASGSTGPANEKLFF | TGCGCCAGCGGGTCAACAGGGCCGGCTAATGAAAAACTGTTTTTT | TRBJ1-4 | NA | NA | TRBV23-1
CASSDRTGGNTIYF | TGTGCCAGCAGTGACCGGACAGGGGGGAACACCATATATTTT | TRBJ1-3 | NA | TRBD1 | TRBV11-2
CASSQVVSDEQYF | TGCGCCAGCAGCCAAGTAGTATCGGACGAGCAGTACTTC | TRBJ2-7 | NA | NA | TRBV4-1
CASSLAVSSYEQYF | TGTGCCAGCAGTTTGGCGGTTAGCTCCTACGAGCAGTACTTC | TRBJ2-7 | NA | NA | TRBV6-7
CASSKGGGTYNEQFF | TGTGCCAGTAGTAAGGGGGGAGGGACCTACAATGAGCAGTTCTTC | TRBJ2-1 | few | NA | TRBV19
CAWSWPSGYSSSYEQYF | TGTGCCTGGAGTTGGCCTAGCGGATACTCCAGCTCCTACGAGCAGTACTTC | TRBJ2-7 | NA | TRBD2 | TRBV30
CASSLQAFYNSPLHF | TGTGCCAGCAGCTTACAGGCGTTCTATAATTCACCCCTCCACTTT | TRBJ1-6 | NA | NA | TRBV7-2
CASSPGTAANYGYTF | TGCGCCAGCAGCCCGGGGACAGCCGCTAACTATGGCTACACCTTC | TRBJ1-2 | NA | TRBD1 | TRBV4-1
CASSYTSGGTDTQYF | TGTGCCAGCAGCTACACTAGCGGAGGCACAGATACGCAGTATTTT | TRBJ2-3 | NA | TRBD2 | TRBV5-4
CASSQWGGRKTQYF | TGCGCCAGCAGCCAATGGGGGGGCAGAAAGACCCAGTACTTC | TRBJ2-5 | few | NA | TRBV4-1
CASTMTGTGAYEQYF | TGTGCCAGCACCATGACCGGGACAGGGGCCTACGAGCAGTACTTC | TRBJ2-7 | NA | TRBD1 | TRBV6-1
CASSAGTGHEKLFF | TGCGCCAGCAGCGCCGGGACAGGGCATGAAAAACTGTTTTTT | TRBJ1-4 | NA | TRBD1 | TRBV5-1
CASSLGTSSGNTIYF | TGCGCCAGCAGCTTAGGGACAAGCTCTGGAAACACCATATATTTT | TRBJ1-3 | once | NA | TRBV5-1
CASSVGGLVGNTEAFF | TGTGCCAGCAGCGTAGGAGGTCTGGTGGGGAACACTGAAGCTTTCTTT | TRBJ1-1 | once | NA | TRBV9
CASSPGPGTYGYTF | TGTGCCAGCAGCCCGGGTCCCGGGACATATGGCTACACCTTC | TRBJ1-2 | once | NA | TRBV14